Sequencing of this T cell receptor beta chain was carried out in a study of blood T cells in healthy people across ages. Combining a sample-barcoded 5' primer with a J-beta primer mix, a second PCR ran for 7 to 11 cycles. TCRdb called the 5' RACE reads again in MiXCR, with one record for every CDR3 protein. The repertoire includes approximately 960,000 distinct CDR3 sequences, 25% to 30% of them detected once, and 10% to 13% sits in the top ten. The length of the CDR3 is 13 residues. The V end was cut by 4 bases, the J end by 2 bases, with 7 bases between. CDR1 is SGHDN and CDR2 is FVKESK in the germline V gene. This sample also belongs to another study, concerning T cells of mothers and their children.

The source is a woman aged 40 to 50 in good health. Sequenced input: blood. The rearrangement uses TRBV14 and TRBJ2-3, with D unresolved. The CDR3 is CASSPEPTDTQYF. CDR3 in DNA: TGTGCCAGCAGCCCCGAGCCCACAGATACGCAGTATTTT.